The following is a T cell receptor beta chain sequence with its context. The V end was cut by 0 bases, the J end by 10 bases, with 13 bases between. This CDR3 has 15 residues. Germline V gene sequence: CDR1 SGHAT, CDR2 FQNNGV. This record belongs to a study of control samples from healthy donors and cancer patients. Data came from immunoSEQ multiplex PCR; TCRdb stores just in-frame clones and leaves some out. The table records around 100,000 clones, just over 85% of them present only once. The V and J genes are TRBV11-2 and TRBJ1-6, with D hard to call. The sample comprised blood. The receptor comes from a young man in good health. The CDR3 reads CASSLDYHRASPLHF. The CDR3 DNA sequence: TGTGCCAGCAGCTTAGACTACCACCGGGCGTCACCCCTCCACTTT. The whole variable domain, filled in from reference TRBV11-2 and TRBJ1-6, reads EAGVAQSPRYKIIEKRQSVAFWCNPISGHATLYWYQQILGQGPKLLIQFQNNGVVDDSQLPKDRFSAERLKGVDSTLKIQPAKLEDSAVYLCASSLDYHRASPLHFGNGTRLTVT.